The text below deals with one T cell receptor (beta chain). The antigen is unknown. The input for sorted-subset replicate PCRs was approximately 190 ng DNA, around 27,000 T cell genomes. Produced via immunoSEQ multiplex PCR; TCRdb's table is partial and in-frame only. The sample has some 800,000 clones; 92% are singletons. CD45RO-negative, CCR7-selected cells formed the naive CD8 fraction, which excluded terminally differentiated effector memory CD45RA+ cells. The sample originates from a study of shared clonotypes between healthy human individuals. On the study more broadly: Per donor, CD8 memory used one plate, CD8 naive used two, CD4 memory used three and CD4 naive used three.

Study results and caveats: The study found roughly 5% of naive CD4 clonotypes shared across several donors. Clonotypes shared by all four sorted-subset donors had higher generation probabilities than non-shared clonotypes.

CDR3 size: 15 residues. The V and J ends lost 3 bases and 2 bases respectively, with 15 bases between them. Germline V gene data show CDR1 as SQVTM and CDR2 as ANQGSEA. This receptor was obtained from a man younger than 45 in good health. This sequence joins TRBV29-1 and TRBJ2-3; no clear D. The material sequenced was naive CD8+ T cells sorted from blood. CDR3 residues: CSVEGRESSTDTQYF. The CDR3 bases are TGCAGCGTTGAGGGCCGCGAGTCGTCCACAGATACGCAGTATTTT.